These 25 T cell receptor beta chains share one sample of origin, sequenced in a study of blood T cell repertoires in COVID-19. Libraries were prepared by immunoSEQ multiplex PCR; TCRdb keeps only in-frame clonotypes and omits some of them. The table has 300,000 to 450,000 clones, over 75% seen once; the top ten hold under 3%. The sample comprised peripheral blood. These receptor sequences come from a woman aged 55-69 years with COVID-19, enrolled during active disease.

This rearrangement joins TRBV19 to TRBJ1-1; D is possibly TRBD1 (6 bases). This CDR3 has 14 amino acids. CDR1 and CDR2 from the germline V gene are LNHDA and SQIVND (reference sequence). The ends were cut back, 5 bases at V and 4 bases at J, with 14 bases in the middle. For the CDR3, the DNA is TGTGCCAGTAGTCCCGACAGGCTCCGCACTGAAGCTTTCTTT. It encodes CASSPDRLRTEAFF.

This clone was observed a few times. The V gene is TRBV18, the J gene TRBJ1-1; D may be TRBD1 (5 bases). Trimming took off 0 bases at V and 2 bases at J, with 10 bases between the two ends. Germline loops: CDR1 KGHSH, CDR2 LQKENI. CDR3 length equals 15 residues. CDR3 sequence reads: CASSPPGARNTEAFF. For the CDR3, the DNA is TGTGCCAGCTCACCACCAGGGGCCCGTAACACTGAAGCTTTCTTT.

This chain joins TRBV2 and TRBJ1-3, with D possibly being TRBD1 (5 bases). The CDR3 is made up of 13 amino acids. Germline CDR1 and CDR2: SNHLY and FYNNEI. V was clipped by 8 bases and J by 0 bases, with 8 bases between them. The CDR3 protein is CASLRDSGNTIYF. CDR3 bases: TGTGCCAGCCTCAGGGACTCTGGAAACACCATATATTTT.

This chain uses TRBV24-1 with TRBJ1-1; unclear D gene. Germline V gene sequence: CDR1 KGHDR, CDR2 SFDVKD. V lost 3 bases and J 2 bases, leaving 12 bases between the germline ends. The CDR3 runs 15 residues. CDR3 sequence (DNA): TGTGCCACCAGTGATGTGGCAGGCCCTAACACTGAAGCTTTCTTT. Its translation: CATSDVAGPNTEAFF.

This clone was observed a single time. The J gene is TRBJ2-2, the V gene TRBV5-4, with 7 nucleotides matching TRBD2. V shed 0 bases and J 1 base; nucleotides not matched to a gene: 3. The CDR3 extends over 16 amino acids. Germline CDR1 reads SGHNT; CDR2 reads YYREEE (reference sequence). The CDR3 bases are TGTGCCAGCAGCTTGGCCCTAGCGGTGAACACCGGGGAGCTGTTTTTT. It is translated as CASSLALAVNTGELFF.

The chain carries TRBV2 and TRBJ2-1, with D perhaps matching TRBD1 (6 bases). Germline CDR1 reads SNHLY; CDR2 reads FYNNEI. This CDR3 has 15 amino acids. V lost 6 bases to trimming and J lost 2 bases, with 14 bases between them. CDR3: CASSSQGLTYNEQFF. CDR3 sequence (DNA): TGTGCCAGCAGCTCTCAGGGGTTGACCTACAATGAGCAGTTCTTC. Variable domain in full (rest from reference TRBV2 and TRBJ2-1): EPEVTQTPSHQVTQMGQEVILRCVPISNHLYFYWYRQILGQKVEFLVSFYNNEISEKSEIFDDQFSVERPDGSNFTLKIRSTKLEDSAMYFCASSSQGLTYNEQFFGPGTRLTVL.

The CDR3 DNA follows: TGTGCCAGCAGCTCCGGACAGGGGGCTGCAGATACGCAGTATTTT. Translation: CASSSGQGAADTQYF. The J gene is TRBJ2-3, the V gene TRBV7-8; 11 positions match TRBD1. J lost 4 bases, V lost 4 bases, and 4 bases had no gene match. CDR1 and CDR2 from the germline V gene are SGHVS and FQNEAQ. The CDR3 is 15 amino acids.

The chain is built from TRBV5-1 and TRBJ1-1; 9 bases map to TRBD1. This CDR3 contains 16 residues. V was clipped by 0 bases and J by 1 base; unmatched bases: 4. Germline V lookup: CDR1 SGHRS, CDR2 YFSETQ. The CDR3 loop reads CASSLALTGGNTEAFF. In DNA form, the CDR3 reads TGCGCCAGCAGCTTGGCCTTGACAGGGGGGAACACTGAAGCTTTCTTT.

With respect to this clone: At one end the junction does not follow the germline gene, possibly because of a read error. The chain uses TRBV15 and TRBJ2-5; 10 bases align to TRBD1. The CDR3 has 14 amino acids. The germline V gene encodes CDR1 LNHNV and CDR2 YYDKDF (reference sequence). The CDR3 loop reads CATSGDRGRETQYF. The CDR3 DNA sequence: TGTGCCACCAGCGGAGACAGGGGGCGGGAGACCCAGTACTTC.

This sequence joins TRBV18 and TRBJ1-1; the D is unclear. CDR3 length: 13 amino acids. Trimming cost V 4 bases and J 2 bases, with 8 bases left between them. Germline values: CDR1 KGHSH, CDR2 LQKENI. The CDR3 region is CASSLEANTEAFF. The CDR3 bases are TGTGCCAGCTCACTTGAGGCAAACACTGAAGCTTTCTTT.

The V and J genes are TRBV5-6 and TRBJ1-2; D gene uncertain. The CDR3 runs 11 residues. With 0 bases removed from V and 5 bases from J, the gap between germline ends came to 2 bases. Germline values: CDR1 SGHDT, CDR2 YYEEEE. The CDR3 DNA sequence: TGTGCCAGCAGCTTGGCGTATGGCTACACCTTC. Protein sequence: CASSLAYGYTF.

The chain carries TRBV4-2 and TRBJ2-1; maybe TRBD2 (5 bases). Germline CDR1 LGHNA, CDR2 YNFKEQ. The germline V and J ends were trimmed by 4 bases and 5 bases, with 15 bases remaining between them. The CDR3 length is 15 residues. This CDR3 reads CASSPLGEGDNEQFF. The CDR3 nucleotides are TGTGCCAGCAGCCCTCTTGGTGAGGGCGACAATGAGCAGTTCTTC.

This clone appeared a single time. The rearrangement joins TRBV6-6 to TRBJ1-1; D unresolved. V was shortened by 5 bases and J by 11 bases, with 15 bases between the two germline ends. The CDR3 is made up of 12 amino acids. Germline V gene lookup returns CDR1 MNHNY and CDR2 SVGAGI (reference sequence). The CDR3 sequence: CASSRERSGAFF. The CDR3 DNA reads TGTGCCAGCAGTAGGGAGCGATCTGGCGCTTTCTTT.

The V and J genes are TRBV28 and TRBJ2-1, with TRBD2 as a possible D gene (6 bases). The CDR3 contains 16 residues. V was shortened by 10 bases and J by 2 bases, with 21 bases between the two germline ends. Germline assignment: CDR1 MDHEN and CDR2 SYDVKM. The CDR3 DNA follows: TGTGCCACCACTGGACCGGGGCGCGGGACCTACAATGAGCAGTTCTTC. Its protein product is CATTGPGRGTYNEQFF.

This clone was seen once. This chain joins TRBV25-1 and TRBJ2-3; perhaps TRBD2 as D (7 bases). The V end lost 9 bases, the J end lost 3 bases, and 28 bases lay between the germline ends. Germline lookup yields CDR1 MGHDK and CDR2 SYGVNS. The length of the CDR3 is 18 residues. CDR3 in DNA: TGTGCCAGGGAGACCCTAGGCTGGGGGGGGCTGCGGACAGATACGCAGTATTTT. Translated: CARETLGWGGLRTDTQYF.

This clone showed up just a few times. V is TRBV7-2 and J is TRBJ1-1; a weak D match, TRBD1 (6 bases). This CDR3 is built from 14 residues. V dropped 0 bases and J dropped 5 bases, with 10 bases sitting between them. The V gene's germline CDR1 is SGHTA and CDR2 FQGNSA. CDR3: CASSLADRRTEAFF. CDR3 coding DNA: TGTGCCAGCAGCTTAGCGGACAGACGAACTGAAGCTTTCTTT. Drawing the rest from reference TRBV7-2 and TRBJ1-1, the complete variable domain is GAGVSQSPSNKVTEKGKDVELRCDPISGHTALYWYRQSLGQGLEFLIYFQGNSAPDKSGLPSDRFSAERTGGSVSTLTIQRTQQEDSAVYLCASSLADRRTEAFFGQGTRLTVV.

V is TRBV30 and J is TRBJ2-3; D remains unclear. CDR1 is GTSNPN, CDR2 SVGIG, per germline (reference sequence). The V end was cut by 3 bases, the J end by 6 bases, with 7 bases between. CDR3 length equals 11 residues. CDR3 nucleotide sequence: TGTGCCTGGAGCCCCCTTGATACGCAGTATTTT. Encoded protein: CAWSPLDTQYF.

CDR3 residues: CASSLQGVGTGELFF. CDR3 DNA: TGTGCCAGCAGTCTTCAGGGGGTCGGCACCGGGGAGCTGTTTTTT. V is TRBV6-5 and J is TRBJ2-2; 7 nucleotides align to TRBD1. V was pared by 5 bases and J by 4 bases, with 7 bases of the junction left unmatched. The V gene's germline CDR1 is MNHEY and CDR2 SVGAGI. The CDR3 has 15 residues.

The chain has TRBV3-1 (or the pseudogene TRBV3-2) and TRBJ1-1, with D unresolved. Germline V lookup: CDR1 LGHDT, CDR2 YNNKEL (reference sequence). The CDR3 extends over 12 amino acids. The V gene lost 4 bases and the J gene lost 6 bases, with 9 bases spanning the gap. CDR3 region: CASSLTQAEAFF. The CDR3 bases are TGTGCCAGCAGCCTGACCCAGGCTGAAGCTTTCTTT.

This clone was seen a handful of times. V usage is TRBV6-5 and J usage is TRBJ1-5, with 7 bases aligning to TRBD1. From germline, CDR1 is MNHEY and CDR2 SVGAGI. This CDR3 has 14 residues. With 8 bases clipped from V and 3 bases from J, the junction kept 7 bases outside the gene matches. DNA for the CDR3: TGTGCCAGCTCGGGGACAGTTACCAATCAGCCCCAGCATTTT. It yields the protein CASSGTVTNQPQHF.

The CDR3 DNA is TGTGCCAGCAGAGGACAGGGGACTGAAGCTTTCTTT. Amino acid sequence: CASRGQGTEAFF. The gene calls are TRBV3-1 (or the pseudogene TRBV3-2) and TRBJ1-1, with 9 bases identical to TRBD1. The V gene's germline CDR1 is LGHDT and CDR2 YNNKEL (reference sequence). With 6 bases clipped from V and 5 bases from J, the junction kept 1 base outside the gene matches. This CDR3 spans 12 amino acids.

This rearrangement joins TRBV10-3 to TRBJ1-2; D is uncertain. Trimming removed 2 bases at V and 1 base at J, with 5 bases between. CDR3 length: 13 residues. Germline assignment: CDR1 ENHRY and CDR2 SYGVKD. The CDR3 loop reads CAISEDINYGYTF. The CDR3 bases are TGTGCCATCAGTGAGGACATTAACTATGGCTACACCTTC.

The chain couples TRBV9 to TRBJ2-4; perhaps TRBD2 as D (5 bases). CDR1 is SGDLS, CDR2 YYNGEE, per germline. The CDR3 has 14 amino acids. V was trimmed by 4 bases and J by 8 bases, leaving 16 bases between them. CDR3 DNA sequence: TGTGCCAGCAGCAACGGCGGACTTAGGGACATTCAGTACTTC. This sequence encodes CASSNGGLRDIQYF.

The rearrangement links TRBV10-2 to TRBJ2-5; 10 positions match TRBD2. The J segment lost 5 bases and the V segment lost 5 bases, leaving 5 bases of the junction unmatched. The V gene's germline CDR1 is WSHSY and CDR2 SAAADI. The CDR3 has 14 residues. The CDR3 sequence is CASSSGGAGETQYF. CDR3 bases: TGCGCCAGCAGTAGCGGGGGGGCCGGGGAGACCCAGTACTTC.

V and J are TRBV2 and TRBJ1-2, with D possibly being TRBD1 (5 bases). V was trimmed by 6 bases and J by 6 bases, leaving 14 bases between them. The CDR3 has 13 residues. Germline V lookup: CDR1 SNHLY, CDR2 FYNNEI. The CDR3 nucleotides are TGTGCCAGCAGCTACTACAGGTCAGATGGCTACACCTTC. Its translation is CASSYYRSDGYTF.